This entry features one T cell receptor (beta chain) sequence. The antigen is not known. This CDR3 has 15 amino acids. V was trimmed by 4 bases and J by 2 bases, leaving 9 bases between them. Germline V lookup: CDR1 SGHTA, CDR2 FQGNSA. This specimen comes from a study of early T cells in non-severe SARS-CoV-2 infection. Whole-study context: The study sequenced bulk RNA from unsorted whole blood, with chains unpaired.

TCRdb called the 5' RACE reads again in MiXCR, with one record for every CDR3 protein. The sample holds tens of thousands of distinct CDR3 sequences, roughly 15% seen once. General observations from the study: Matching with VDJdb favored anti-spike CD8 responses (missing private and CD4 specificities).

The sequenced sample consisted of whole blood. The clonotype comes from an adult who was a healthcare worker with PCR-confirmed SARS-CoV-2 infection or an uninfected control (not recorded which). The V gene is TRBV7-2, the J gene TRBJ2-6, with a weak D call TRBD1 (6 bases). The CDR3 reads CASSSGQAGANVLTF. The CDR3 DNA sequence: TGTGCCAGCAGCTCGGGACAAGCTGGGGCCAACGTCCTGACTTTC.